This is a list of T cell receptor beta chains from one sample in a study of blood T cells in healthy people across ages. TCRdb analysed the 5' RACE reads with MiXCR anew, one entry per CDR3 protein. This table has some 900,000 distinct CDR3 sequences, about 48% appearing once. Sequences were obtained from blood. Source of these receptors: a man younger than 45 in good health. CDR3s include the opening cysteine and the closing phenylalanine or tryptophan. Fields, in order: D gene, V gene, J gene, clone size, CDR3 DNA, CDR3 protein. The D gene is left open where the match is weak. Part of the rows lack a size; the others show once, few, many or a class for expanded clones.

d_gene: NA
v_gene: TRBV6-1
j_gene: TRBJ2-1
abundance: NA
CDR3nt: TGTGCCAGCCAAGGTGGGTTCTACAATGAGCAGTTCTTC
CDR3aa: CASQGGFYNEQFF

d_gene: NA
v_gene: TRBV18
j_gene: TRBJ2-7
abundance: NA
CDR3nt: TGTGCCAGCTCACCGGGGGTGTCTAACTACGAGCAGTACTTC
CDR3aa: CASSPGVSNYEQYF

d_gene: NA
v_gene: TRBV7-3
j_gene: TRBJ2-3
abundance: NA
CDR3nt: TGTGCCAGCAGCTTAAATAGTGCCACAGCAGATACGCAGTATTTT
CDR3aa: CASSLNSATADTQYF

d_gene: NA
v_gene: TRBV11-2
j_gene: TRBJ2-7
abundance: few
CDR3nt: TGTGCCAGCAGTCTTGCGCGGAGGGAGCAGTACTTC
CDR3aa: CASSLARREQYF

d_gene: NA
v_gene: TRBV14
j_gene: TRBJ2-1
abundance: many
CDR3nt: TGTGCCAGCAGCCAAGACCAGGGTTTAGACAATGAGCAGTTCTTC
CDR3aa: CASSQDQGLDNEQFF

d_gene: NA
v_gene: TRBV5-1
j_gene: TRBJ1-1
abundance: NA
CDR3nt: TGCGCCAGCAGCTTTACAGGATTGAACACTGAAGCTTTCTTT
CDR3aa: CASSFTGLNTEAFF

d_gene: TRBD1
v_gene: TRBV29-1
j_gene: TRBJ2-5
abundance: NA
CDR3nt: TGCAGCGCTCCTGACAGGGGGCTTCGAGAGACCCAGTACTTC
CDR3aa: CSAPDRGLRETQYF

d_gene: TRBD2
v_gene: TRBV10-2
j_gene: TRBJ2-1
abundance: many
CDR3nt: TGCGCCAGCAGTGGAAGCGGGGGCCCCTACAATGAGCAGTTCTTC
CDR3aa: CASSGSGGPYNEQFF

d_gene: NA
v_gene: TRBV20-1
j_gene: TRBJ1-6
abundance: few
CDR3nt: TGCAGTGCTACGGGTCAGTGGAGCTCCTATAATTCACCCCTCCACTTT
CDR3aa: CSATGQWSSYNSPLHF

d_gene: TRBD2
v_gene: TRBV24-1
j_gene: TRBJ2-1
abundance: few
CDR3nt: TGTGCCACCAGTGCGACTAGCGGGGGGGCCGCTGAGCAGTTCTTC
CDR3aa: CATSATSGGAAEQFF

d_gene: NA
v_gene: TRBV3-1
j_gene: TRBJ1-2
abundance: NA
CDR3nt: TGTGCCAGCAGCCAAGATCACCGGGGGGCGGCCAAGAATGGCTACACCTTC
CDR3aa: CASSQDHRGAAKNGYTF

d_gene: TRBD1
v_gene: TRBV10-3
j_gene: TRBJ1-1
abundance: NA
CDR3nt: TGTGCCATCAGTGGGAGGGACAGGACGAACACTGAAGCTTTCTTT
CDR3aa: CAISGRDRTNTEAFF

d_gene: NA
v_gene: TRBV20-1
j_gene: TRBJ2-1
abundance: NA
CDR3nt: TGCAGTGCCGGTCGGCCAGGGCGCACCTACAATGAGCAGTTCTTC
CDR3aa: CSAGRPGRTYNEQFF

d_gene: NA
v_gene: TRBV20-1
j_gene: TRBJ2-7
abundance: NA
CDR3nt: TGCAGTGCTAGTAATCGTGGGGCGAGCTCCTACGAGCAGTACTTC
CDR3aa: CSASNRGASSYEQYF

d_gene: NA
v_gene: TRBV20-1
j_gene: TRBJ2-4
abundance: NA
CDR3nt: TGCAGTGCCCCAGTCCAGACCCGGTACTTC
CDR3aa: CSAPVQTRYF

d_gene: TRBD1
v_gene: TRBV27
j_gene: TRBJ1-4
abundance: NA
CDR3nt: TGTGCCAGCAGTACGGACAGGGCTCGAAATGAAAAACTGTTTTTT
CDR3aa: CASSTDRARNEKLFF

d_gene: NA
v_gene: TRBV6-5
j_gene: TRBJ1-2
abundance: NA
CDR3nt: TGTGCCAGCAGTTACTCAGGGCCGCTAGAAGGCTACACCTTC
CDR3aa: CASSYSGPLEGYTF

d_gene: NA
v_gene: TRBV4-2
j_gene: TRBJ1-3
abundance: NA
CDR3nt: TGTGCCAGCAGCCCACACCGGTACACCATATATTTT
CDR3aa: CASSPHRYTIYF

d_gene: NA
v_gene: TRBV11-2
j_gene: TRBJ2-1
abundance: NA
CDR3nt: TGTGCCAGCAGCGCGCAGGGCAGAAGTAACAATGAGCAGTTCTTC
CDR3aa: CASSAQGRSNNEQFF

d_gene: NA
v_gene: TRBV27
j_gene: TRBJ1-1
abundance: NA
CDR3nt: TGTGCCAGCCGACGAGGGGGGGCCCCCCTTGAAGCTTTCTTT
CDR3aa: CASRRGGAPLEAFF

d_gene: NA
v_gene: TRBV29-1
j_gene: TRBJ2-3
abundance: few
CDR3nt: TGCAGCGTCCGACAAATCACAGATACGCAGTATTTT
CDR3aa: CSVRQITDTQYF

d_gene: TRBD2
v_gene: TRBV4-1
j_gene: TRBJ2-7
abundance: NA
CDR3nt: TGCGCCAGCAGCCACCCGGGACTAGCGGGGGGTCCAAGGTCCTACGAGCAGTACTTC
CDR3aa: CASSHPGLAGGPRSYEQYF

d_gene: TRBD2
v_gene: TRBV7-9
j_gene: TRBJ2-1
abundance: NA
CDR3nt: TGTGCCAGCAGCACCCAGGCGGGGGATGGTTTTTATGAGCAGTTCTTC
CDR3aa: CASSTQAGDGFYEQFF

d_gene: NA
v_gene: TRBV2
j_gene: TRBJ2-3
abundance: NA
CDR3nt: TGTGCCAGCAAGTTGGGGCTAGATACGCAGTATTTT
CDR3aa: CASKLGLDTQYF

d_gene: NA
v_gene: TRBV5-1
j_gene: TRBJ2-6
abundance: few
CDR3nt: TGCGCCAGCAGCTTGGTCGACAGCCGCTCTGGGGCCAACGTCCTGACTTTC
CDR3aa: CASSLVDSRSGANVLTF

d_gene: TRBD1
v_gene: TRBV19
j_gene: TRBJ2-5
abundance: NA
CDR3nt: TGTGCCAGTAGTACTACCGGGACAGGGTCAGAGACCCAGTACTTC
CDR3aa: CASSTTGTGSETQYF

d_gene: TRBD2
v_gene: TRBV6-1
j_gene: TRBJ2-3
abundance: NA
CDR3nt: TGTGCCAGCAGTGAGACTAGCGGGGGGGCCCATCTCACAGATACGCAGTATTTT
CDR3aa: CASSETSGGAHLTDTQYF

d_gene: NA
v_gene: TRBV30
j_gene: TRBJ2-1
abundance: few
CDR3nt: TGTGCCTGGACAGGGAACAATGAGCAGTTCTTC
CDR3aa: CAWTGNNEQFF

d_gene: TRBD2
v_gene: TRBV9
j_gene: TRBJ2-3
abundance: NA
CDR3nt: TGTGCCAGCAGCGTAGCGGGACTAGCCACAGATACGCAGTATTTT
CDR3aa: CASSVAGLATDTQYF

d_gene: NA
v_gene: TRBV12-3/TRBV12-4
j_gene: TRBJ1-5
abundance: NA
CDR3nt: TGTGCCAGCAGTTTAGCGAATCCGCGGCAGCCCCAGCATTTT
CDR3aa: CASSLANPRQPQHF

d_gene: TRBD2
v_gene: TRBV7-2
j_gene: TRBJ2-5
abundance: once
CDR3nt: TGTGCCAGCAGCTCTCAGCGGGAAGGCGGGACCCAGTACTTC
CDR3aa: CASSSQREGGTQYF

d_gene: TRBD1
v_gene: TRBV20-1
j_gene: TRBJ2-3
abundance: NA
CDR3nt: TGCAGTGCTAGAGGAGGACAGGGGGATTCAGATACGCAGTATTTT
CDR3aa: CSARGGQGDSDTQYF

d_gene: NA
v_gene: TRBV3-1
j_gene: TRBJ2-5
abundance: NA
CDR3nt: TGTGCCAGCAGCCCGGACCCACAAGGGGAAACCCAGTACTTC
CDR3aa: CASSPDPQGETQYF

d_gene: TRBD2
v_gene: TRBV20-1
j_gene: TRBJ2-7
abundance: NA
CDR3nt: TGCAGTGTCGGGGGACTAGCGGGGCAACAAGAGCAGTACTTC
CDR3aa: CSVGGLAGQQEQYF

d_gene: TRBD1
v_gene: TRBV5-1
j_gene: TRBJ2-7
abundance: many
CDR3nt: TGCGCCAGCAGCGTCGACAGGGGTGGCTACGAGCAGTACTTC
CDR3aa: CASSVDRGGYEQYF

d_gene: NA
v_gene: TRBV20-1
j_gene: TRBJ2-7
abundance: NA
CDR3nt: TGCAGTGCTAGAGATCACCAACTCACCTACGAGCAGTACTTC
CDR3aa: CSARDHQLTYEQYF

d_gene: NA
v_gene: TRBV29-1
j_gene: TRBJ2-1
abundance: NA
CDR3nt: TGCAGCGTTGAAGAGATAGTCTACAATGAGCAGTTCTTC
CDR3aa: CSVEEIVYNEQFF

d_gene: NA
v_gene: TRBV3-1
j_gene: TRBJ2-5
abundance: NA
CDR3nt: TGTGCCAGCAGCCATAAGGGTCCGGACATCCAAGAGACCCAGTACTTC
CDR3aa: CASSHKGPDIQETQYF

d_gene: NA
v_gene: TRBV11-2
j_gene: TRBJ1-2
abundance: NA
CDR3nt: TGTGCCAGCAGCTCCATGGGGGACACGACTGGCTACACCTTC
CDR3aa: CASSSMGDTTGYTF

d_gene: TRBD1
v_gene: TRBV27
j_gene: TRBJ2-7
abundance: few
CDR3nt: TGTGCCAGCAGTTCCCCCGGGACAGGGTTTGGAGAGCAGTACTTC
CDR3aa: CASSSPGTGFGEQYF

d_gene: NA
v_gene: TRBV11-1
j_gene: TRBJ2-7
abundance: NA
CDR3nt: TGTGCCAGCAGCTTTGATAGGGGCATCTACGAGCAGTACTTC
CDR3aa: CASSFDRGIYEQYF

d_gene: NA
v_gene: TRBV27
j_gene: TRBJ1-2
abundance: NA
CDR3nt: TGTGCCAGCAGCACCCTTCGGTCAGCCTCTAACTATGGCTACACCTTC
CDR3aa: CASSTLRSASNYGYTF

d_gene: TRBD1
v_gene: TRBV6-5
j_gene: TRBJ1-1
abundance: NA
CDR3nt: TGTGCCAGCAGTCCTTGGGACAGAGGGTTGAACACTGAAGCTTTCTTT
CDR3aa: CASSPWDRGLNTEAFF

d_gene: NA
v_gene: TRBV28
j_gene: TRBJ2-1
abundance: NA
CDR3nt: TGTGCCAGCAGTTTCCGAACTAGTGGGGGACAGTTCTTC
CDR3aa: CASSFRTSGGQFF

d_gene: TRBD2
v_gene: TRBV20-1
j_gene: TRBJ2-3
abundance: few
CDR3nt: TGCAGTGCTAGAGATTATCGGGGGGAGAGAGATACGCAGTATTTT
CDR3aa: CSARDYRGERDTQYF

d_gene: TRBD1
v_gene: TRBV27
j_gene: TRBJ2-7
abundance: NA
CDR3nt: TGTGCCAGCAAATTGGACAGGGGCCCCTACGAGCAGTACTTC
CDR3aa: CASKLDRGPYEQYF

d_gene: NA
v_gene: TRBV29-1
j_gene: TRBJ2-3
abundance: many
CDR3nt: TGCAGCGTGGCACAGGGTTATAGCACAGATACGCAGTATTTT
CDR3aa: CSVAQGYSTDTQYF

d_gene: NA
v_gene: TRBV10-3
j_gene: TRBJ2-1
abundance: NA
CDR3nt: TGTGCCATCAGTGAGTCGATCTTCAGCTCCTACAATGAGCAGTTCTTC
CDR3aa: CAISESIFSSYNEQFF

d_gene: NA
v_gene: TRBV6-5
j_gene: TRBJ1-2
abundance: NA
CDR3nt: TGTGCCAGCAGTAACAGGGCTGGCTACACCTTC
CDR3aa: CASSNRAGYTF

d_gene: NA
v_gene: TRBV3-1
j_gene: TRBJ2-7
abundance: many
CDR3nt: TGTGCCAGCAGTAGAGTATCCTACGAGCAGTACTTC
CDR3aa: CASSRVSYEQYF

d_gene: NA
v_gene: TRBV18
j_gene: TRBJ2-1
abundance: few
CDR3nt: TGTGCCAGCTCACCCTCGGAATTTTACAATGAGCAGTTCTTC
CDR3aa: CASSPSEFYNEQFF

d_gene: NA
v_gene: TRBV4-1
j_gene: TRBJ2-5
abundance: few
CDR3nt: TGCGCCAGCAGCCAAGAGGGGACATCAGGGGTAGAGACCCAGTACTTC
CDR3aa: CASSQEGTSGVETQYF

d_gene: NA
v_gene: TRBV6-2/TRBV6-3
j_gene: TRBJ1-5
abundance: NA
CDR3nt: TGTGCCAGCACCTACAGGAGCAATCAGCCCCAGCATTTT
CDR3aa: CASTYRSNQPQHF

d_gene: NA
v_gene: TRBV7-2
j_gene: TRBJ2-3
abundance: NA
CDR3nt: TGTGCCAGCAGCTTGCAATCAAGGGTCACAGATACGCAGTATTTT
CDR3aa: CASSLQSRVTDTQYF

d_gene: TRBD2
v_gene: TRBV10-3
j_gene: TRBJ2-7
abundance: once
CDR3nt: TGTGCCATCAGTGAGAATAGCGGGGGTTCCGAGCAGTACTTC
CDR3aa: CAISENSGGSEQYF

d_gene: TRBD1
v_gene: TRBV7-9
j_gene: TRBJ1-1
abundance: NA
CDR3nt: TGTGCCAGCAGCTCCACCGGACAGGGTGGGGTGGACACTGAAGCTTTCTTT
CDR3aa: CASSSTGQGGVDTEAFF

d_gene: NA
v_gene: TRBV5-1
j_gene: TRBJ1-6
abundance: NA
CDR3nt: TGCGCCAGCAGCTTGGAGGGAAACGATAATTCACCCCTCCACTTT
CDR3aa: CASSLEGNDNSPLHF

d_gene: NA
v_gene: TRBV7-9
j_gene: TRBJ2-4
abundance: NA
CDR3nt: TGTGCCAGCAGCTTGCTGGTGGCAAAATTGAACATTCAGTACTTC
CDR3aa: CASSLLVAKLNIQYF

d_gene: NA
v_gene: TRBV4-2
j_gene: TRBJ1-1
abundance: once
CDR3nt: TGTGCCAGCAGCCAAGATAGGCCCGGGGCCACTGAAGCTTTCTTT
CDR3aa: CASSQDRPGATEAFF